The table lists the clone carrying this T cell receptor (beta chain) with a few counts. Its target is unknown. Sequenced by immunoSEQ multiplex PCR; TCRdb stores in-frame clones only, minus some. The table includes 100,000 to 150,000 clones, 90% detected once. Germline trimming cut 8 bases from V and 5 bases from J; bases unmatched to any gene: 4. The CDR3 has 13 amino acids. The germline gives CDR1 LNHDA, CDR2 SQIVND (reference sequence). The sample belongs to a study of T cell responses to AZD1222 COVID-19 vaccine. Study summary: Second-dose recipients at about 4 or about 12 weeks were treated as one pooled group.

Overall study results and limits: Unmutated variant regions are reportedly the target of nearly half of TCRs that are spike-specific. Clonal diversity was possibly underestimated, and the donors were mostly white British, with more females. Rises in breadth and depth of Spike-specific TCRs came after two AZD1222 doses.

The source material was peripheral blood, sampled on day 0 of AZD1222 vaccination. The sequence derives from an adult in good health. V gene TRBV19 combines with J gene TRBJ1-5; 9 nucleotides match TRBD1. The CDR3 DNA reads as TGTGCCAGTTCCGGGACAGGGCATCAGCCCCAGCATTTT. Encoded protein: CASSGTGHQPQHF.